Detailed here is one T cell receptor beta chain. The data are from a study of OX40 agonist ivuxolimab in advanced cancers. In the study overall: Antecedent anti-PD-1, anti-PD-L1 or anti-CTLA-4 therapy was permissible, with roughly 36% having received some.

Trimming pared 6 bases from V and 8 bases from J, leaving 11 bases between. Germline V lookup: CDR1 SGDLS, CDR2 YYNGEE. The CDR3 is 12 residues long. Some clones are missing from TCRdb's copy, which holds only in-frame ones; the method was immunoSEQ multiplex PCR. The data hold roughly 90,000 clones, with about 90% observed a single time. The genes are TRBV9 and TRBJ1-4; D is ambiguous. The material sequenced was CD4+ or CD8+ T cells sorted from blood, taken in a trial of the OX40 agonist ivuxolimab. The receptor's source is an adult with an advanced solid tumor such as melanoma, head and neck, liver or kidney cancer. The CDR3 nucleotides read TGTGCCAGCACCAGGCCGGGGGAAAAACTGTTTTTT. It encodes CASTRPGEKLFF.